The entry that follows covers one T cell receptor beta chain sequence. What it binds is not known. This entry belongs to a study of cytomegalovirus exposure and HLA in healthy donors. Study details: Around 89 million unique TCRs from HLA-typed donors made up an early data release.

Broader study findings: A later analysis showed HLA-associated TCR beta chains outstripping equally common others in clonal expansion. Accurate prediction of most subjects' HLA-A and HLA-B alleles from TCR beta sequences was reported. Further analysis was carried out later, and it showed several of the most significant clusters appearing linked to common viral pathogens.

60 Vbeta and 13 Jbeta primers were used in PCR. This table comes from immunoSEQ multiplex PCR, and its TCRdb copy is limited to in-frame clones, with some not included. This table holds 150,000 to 200,000 clones. The CDR3 sequence is 16 residues long. CDR1 MDHEN and CDR2 SYDVKM come from the germline V gene. J gave up 6 bases and V 4 bases, and 13 bases lay outside the gene matches. This sequence originates from a woman between 18 and 29 years old in good health and CMV-seropositive. The chain is built from TRBV28 and TRBJ2-3; 7 bases are a match to TRBD1. Source material: PBMCs. This CDR3 reads CASSSLRDSRGDTQYF. The CDR3 DNA is TGTGCCAGCAGTTCTCTCCGGGACAGTCGCGGGGATACGCAGTATTTT.